Described below is a single T cell receptor (beta chain) sequence and its context. Its antigen is not known. The V gene's germline CDR1 is MNHEY and CDR2 SVGEGT. CDR3 size: 13 residues. V was shortened by 8 bases and J by 0 bases, with 10 bases between the two germline ends. This sample stems from a study of vaccination and CD4 T cells after COVID-19. Cultured CD4+ T-cell DNA underwent Oncomine TCR Beta short-read sequencing. From cultured CD4+ T cells, genomic DNA was extracted. TCRdb re-called the PCR reads with MiXCR, one entry per CDR3 protein. Of 15,000 or so distinct CDR3 sequences in the sample, roughly 52% were seen once. Treatment of the sample: approximately nine-day PBMC culture with coronavirus spike peptide pools or control peptides (ViraFEST assay).

The clonotype was recovered from a human donor who had recovered from COVID-19. Sequenced: CD4+ T cells from blood, cultured in vitro. The chain joins TRBV6-2 or TRBV6-3 to TRBJ1-1, with D maybe TRBD1 (6 bases). The CDR3 spells CASGGGLNTEAFF. The CDR3, as DNA: TGTGCCAGCGGGGGGGGGCTGAACACTGAAGCTTTCTTT.